This T cell receptor beta chain originates from a study of blood T cells in healthy people across ages. A second PCR of 7 to 11 cycles used a sample-barcoded 5' primer and a J-beta primer mix. Every sample gave at least 2.5 million paired-end reads containing CDR3. TCRdb independently ran MiXCR on the 5' RACE reads; one entry per CDR3 protein. The table has some 1.5 million distinct CDR3 sequences, 28% seen once. Study-level results: Measured against age, TCR beta diversity per million T cells decreased in a roughly linear manner.

This clonotype was seen ten or more times. What it binds is not known. Sequencing input: blood. This clonotype was sampled from a woman in her twenties or thirties in good health.

Here the CDR3 reads CSVNPSGGASQYF. The CDR3 DNA is TGCAGCGTTAACCCTAGCGGGGGGGCGTCCCAGTACTTC. This chain joins TRBV29-1 and TRBJ2-5, with 12 nucleotides matching TRBD2. Per germline, CDR1 SQVTM and CDR2 ANQGSEA. The trim removed 5 bases at V and 9 bases at J, leaving 7 bases unmatched. The CDR3 covers 13 residues.